This T cell receptor (beta chain) was retrieved from a study of T cell repertoires in cytomegalovirus infection. Study overall: Evidence of both CMV infection and a matching HLA type came from public TCR beta signatures. Study-wide results and caveats: Summed frequency of public TCR beta families distinguished CMV carriers with the relevant HLA. In two of eight donors, the top clonotype was HLA-C-restricted CMV-specific.

As for this clonotype: Its antigen is not known.

TCRdb redid the calling of the reads with MiXCR, one entry per CDR3 protein. The sample lists more than 150,000 distinct CDR3 sequences; roughly a sixth were seen once. The ends were cut back, 0 bases at V and 5 bases at J, with 10 bases in the middle. Germline V CDR1 and CDR2: MNHEY, SVGEGT. The CDR3 contains 14 residues. This sequence joins TRBV6-2 or TRBV6-3 and TRBJ2-5, with D perhaps TRBD1 (7 bases). The material sequenced was CD8+ T cells from PBMCs. This TCR was recovered from a human donor in good health (CMV status not recorded). Some clones in this sample may be carry-over from other donors' samples. The CDR3 here is CASSYSAGGETQYF. The CDR3 nucleotides read TGTGCCAGCAGTTACTCGGCAGGGGGGGAGACCCAGTACTTC.